Reported below is one T cell receptor (beta chain). The sample originates from a study of shared T cell receptors in the human thymus. This CDR3 region has 12 residues. Germline V gene sequence: CDR1 MNHNS, CDR2 SASEGT. Deletions cut 6 bases from V and 4 bases from J, with 6 bases between. Sequenced by immunoSEQ multiplex PCR; TCRdb stores in-frame clones only, minus some. The repertoire holds hundreds of thousands of clones, 75% to 85% seen once, with around 0.012% in the top ten. These data also featured in a second study, about human thymus T cells. Per that study: Thymic material originated from resections removed in the course of corrective heart surgery.

V usage is TRBV6-1 and J usage is TRBJ2-2, with D unclear. Sequencing was performed on thymocytes. This TCR was sampled from a boy under three years old with a congenital heart defect. CDR3: CASRATTGELFF. Here the CDR3 DNA reads TGTGCCAGCAGAGCCACCACCGGGGAGCTGTTTTTT.